This TCR beta chain is drawn from a study of vaccination and CD4 T cells after COVID-19. Study overall: Post-vaccine sample collection happened at a median of 72 days after dose two, ranging 14 to 241.

The Oncomine TCR Beta short-read assay was applied to DNA of cultured CD4+ T cells. TCRdb recomputed calls from the PCR reads with MiXCR, one row per CDR3 protein. The repertoire holds more than 10,000 distinct CDR3 sequences, with around three fifths as singletons. Per the germline V gene, CDR1 is DFQATT and CDR2 is SNEGSKA (reference sequence). The CDR3 has 14 amino acids. The V and J ends lost 4 bases and 5 bases respectively, with 17 bases between them. This clonotype showed up just a few times. The target antigen is unknown. Treatment of the sample: roughly 10-day PBMC culture with coronavirus spike peptide pools or control peptides (ViraFEST assay). Antigen-specific T cells were expanded with peptide pools by ViraFEST, and TCRs were then sequenced.

The chain combines TRBV20-1 with TRBJ2-5, with unresolved D. Sample: CD4+ T cells from blood, cultured in vitro. The origin of this receptor is a human donor who had recovered from COVID-19. As DNA, the CDR3 is TGCAGTGCTACAAGCCCCCCGACTGGGGAGACCCAGTACTTC. Its translation: CSATSPPTGETQYF.